The 8 T cell receptor beta chains listed next were all sequenced from one sample in a study of CD8 T cells in ankylosing spondylitis. Study conclusions and caveats: Among TCR beta sequences, a motif of eight or nine highly homologous variants appeared characteristic of ankylosing spondylitis blood.

A single record per CDR3 protein comes from TCRdb applying MiXCR to the 5' RACE reads. Counted here are around 450,000 distinct CDR3 sequences, roughly 27% occurring once; the ten biggest clones make up 0.89%. These receptors are not linked to any known antigen. Sequenced material: blood, either unsorted or a sorted T cell fraction (not recorded which). The receptors were gathered from a male donor with ankylosing spondylitis.

The chain employs TRBV7-2 and TRBJ2-7; D is ambiguous. The germline gives CDR1 SGHTA, CDR2 FQGNSA. CDR3 length: 15 residues. V was trimmed by 5 bases and J by 6 bases, leaving 20 bases between them. Here the CDR3 reads CASSPRSGFSGEQYF. For the CDR3, the DNA is TGTGCCAGCAGCCCCCGGTCGGGCTTCTCCGGCGAGCAGTACTTC.

This clonotype has ten or more counts. The V call is TRBV12-3 or TRBV12-4, the J call TRBJ2-1; 10 bases map to TRBD1. J was trimmed by 8 bases and V by 3 bases; bases with no gene match: 4. The CDR3 sequence is 14 residues long. This chain's CDR3 is CASSLRDRGHEQFF. The DNA of the CDR3 is TGTGCCAGCAGTTTGCGGGACAGGGGTCATGAGCAGTTCTTC.

This clonotype appeared a few times. This chain uses TRBV6-2 or TRBV6-3 with TRBJ1-1; D not certain. The CDR3 consists of 11 residues. CDR1 MNHEY and CDR2 SVGEGT come from the germline V gene. The V end lost 2 bases, the J end lost 10 bases, and 8 bases lay between the germline ends. In DNA, the CDR3 is TGTGCCAGCAGTTACAAGGGTCCAGCTTTCTTT. Its translation: CASSYKGPAFF.

The V and J genes are TRBV4-1 and TRBJ2-5; the D gene is possibly TRBD1 (5 bases). The CDR3 is 18 amino acids. CDR1 MGHRA and CDR2 YSYEKL come from the germline V gene. The V gene lost 1 base and the J gene lost 3 bases, with 21 bases spanning the gap. CDR3: CASSQVGAPRREEETQYF. Here the CDR3 DNA reads TGCGCCAGCAGCCAAGTTGGGGCCCCAAGGCGCGAGGAAGAGACCCAGTACTTC.

In this sample, this clonotype turned up a few times. The chain couples TRBV4-2 to TRBJ2-7; 13 bases match TRBD2. This CDR3 contains 17 residues. V gave up 1 base and J gave up 6 bases; unmatched junction bases: 9. CDR1 is LGHNA and CDR2 is YNFKEQ in the germline V gene. The CDR3 nucleotides read TGTGCCAGCAGCCAAGCAGGACTAGCGGGAGTGGTGGGCGAGCAGTACTTC. The encoded protein is CASSQAGLAGVVGEQYF.

The chain joins TRBV5-5 to TRBJ1-2; D is perhaps TRBD1 (6 bases). Germline V gene data show CDR1 as SGHKS and CDR2 as YYEKEE (reference sequence). This CDR3 comprises 15 residues. Between the trimmed V and J ends, which lost 1 base and 3 bases, there was a span of 13 bases. The CDR3 region has the DNA TGTGCCAGCAGCTTGTCTGTCAGGGGAGACTATGGCTACACCTTC. Translated: CASSLSVRGDYGYTF.

The rearrangement links TRBV19 to TRBJ1-1, with TRBD1 matching 7 bases. Per germline, CDR1 LNHDA and CDR2 SQIVND (reference sequence). The CDR3 contains 15 residues. The junction had 9 bases not matched to a gene; V was cut back by 5 bases and J by 3 bases. The CDR3 is CASSGLRDRYTEAFF. Written as DNA, the CDR3 is TGTGCCAGTAGTGGACTCCGGGACAGATACACTGAAGCTTTCTTT.

This clonotype was observed once. This rearrangement joins TRBV6-5 to TRBJ1-2; D gene unclear. The CDR3 is made up of 12 amino acids. V lost 6 bases to trimming and J lost 4 bases, with 9 bases between them. Germline CDR1 is MNHEY and CDR2 is SVGAGI. The CDR3 nucleotides read TGTGCCAGCAGACTCGAGCCCTATGGCTACACCTTC. Translated: CASRLEPYGYTF.